This T cell receptor beta chain is from a study of identical twins. Whole-study findings and limits: For out-of-frame beta sequences, excess twin sharing was weaker. Cord blood beta clonotypes that were abundant carried fewer insertions, and memory repertoires showed no such trend.

Carrying unique molecular identifiers, the cDNA also gained a universal primer site through template switching. TCRdb independently ran MiXCR on the 5' RACE reads; one entry per CDR3 protein. This sample has approximately 260,000 distinct CDR3 sequences, with about 8.9% found just once. The CDR3 consists of 15 residues. Germline V gene sequence: CDR1 LGHNA, CDR2 YSLEER. The trim removed 1 base at V and 9 bases at J, leaving 8 bases unmatched. This clonotype was recorded many times. Its antigen remains unknown. These records were also assigned to another study, of yellow fever vaccine responses in identical twins.

The V call is TRBV4-3, the J call TRBJ2-1; 8 bases align to TRBD2. Sequencing used CD8+ T cells sorted from blood. The sequence came from a woman aged 18-29 years in good health. Here the CDR3 DNA reads TGCGCCAGCAGCCAAGCGGACCGGAGCGGGGGTGAGCAGTTCTTC. Amino acids: CASSQADRSGGEQFF.